These 27 T cell receptor beta chains share one sample of origin, sequenced in a study of blood T cell repertoires in COVID-19. Sequencing used immunoSEQ multiplex PCR; TCRdb keeps in-frame clones, though not all of them. Among about 310,000 clones listed, under 90% were seen once. Sequencing was carried out using PBMCs or T cells enriched from blood (not recorded which). The receptors shown here come from a woman in her thirties who had recovered from COVID-19.

The V gene is TRBV27, the J gene TRBJ1-1; D gene ambiguous. This CDR3 region has 14 residues. V lost 4 bases and J 6 bases, leaving 15 bases between the germline ends. Germline V lookup: CDR1 MNHEY, CDR2 SMNVEV (reference sequence). CDR3 in amino acids: CASSWSRGPSEAFF. In nucleotides, the CDR3 is TGTGCCAGCAGTTGGTCTAGAGGTCCGTCTGAAGCTTTCTTT.

This chain joins TRBV12-3 or TRBV12-4 and TRBJ2-1; no clear D gene. V was pared by 2 bases and J by 8 bases, with 4 bases between. The CDR3 is 11 amino acids. CDR3 bases: TGTGCCAGCAGTTTAATCGATGAGCAGTTCTTC. It is translated as CASSLIDEQFF.

The CDR3 coding sequence is TGTGCCAGTAGTGTCAGGGTCGACACTGAAGCTTTCTTT. It specifies CASSVRVDTEAFF. The chain couples TRBV19 to TRBJ1-1; maybe TRBD1 (5 bases). The CDR3 is 13 residues long. With 5 bases removed from V and 3 bases from J, the gap between germline ends came to 10 bases. CDR1 and CDR2 (germline): LNHDA, SQIVND (reference sequence).

The chain recombines TRBV3-1 (or the pseudogene TRBV3-2) with TRBJ2-3; no definite D call. The CDR3 has 15 amino acids. Per the germline V gene, CDR1 is LGHDT and CDR2 is YNNKEL (reference sequence). With 1 base removed from V and 11 bases from J, the gap between germline ends came to 19 bases. The CDR3 sequence: CASSQGAGSRQRQYF. The DNA for the CDR3 is TGTGCCAGCAGCCAAGGGGCTGGGTCAAGGCAACGGCAGTATTTT.

The V call is TRBV19, the J call TRBJ1-2; no clear D. V dropped 6 bases and J dropped 4 bases, with 15 bases sitting between them. The CDR3 has 14 residues. Germline V gives CDR1 LNHDA, CDR2 SQIVND (reference sequence). The CDR3 loop reads CASSPSGSLYGYTF. The CDR3 region has the DNA TGTGCCAGTAGCCCCTCGGGATCCCTCTATGGCTACACCTTC.

J is TRBJ2-7 and V is TRBV6-5; possibly TRBD1 for D (6 bases). The CDR3 sequence is 16 residues long. The ends were cut back, 3 bases at V and 4 bases at J, with 19 bases in the middle. Per the germline V gene, CDR1 is MNHEY and CDR2 is SVGAGI. This CDR3 reads CASSYYQQGVRYEQYF. CDR3 nucleotides: TGTGCCAGCAGTTATTACCAACAGGGAGTCAGGTACGAGCAGTACTTC.

The rearrangement joins TRBV10-3 to TRBJ1-2; TRBD1 might be the D (6 bases). Germline V gene sequence: CDR1 ENHRY, CDR2 SYGVKD. The CDR3 totals 16 residues. The germline V and J ends were trimmed by 10 bases and 4 bases, with 25 bases remaining between them. CDR3 residues: CATRSPGGQHLYGYTF. The CDR3, as DNA: TGTGCCACCCGAAGTCCGGGGGGGCAGCACCTCTATGGCTACACCTTC.

The rearrangement links TRBV10-3 to TRBJ2-7; 7 bases agree with TRBD1. Unmatched junction bases numbered 3, after V lost 2 bases and J lost 2 bases. Germline V lookup: CDR1 ENHRY, CDR2 SYGVKD. This CDR3 spans 14 amino acids. The DNA for the CDR3 is TGTGCCATCAGTGAGACAGGGGTTACCTACGAGCAGTACTTC. Translating it yields CAISETGVTYEQYF.

V usage is TRBV10-3 and J usage is TRBJ2-7; D is undetermined. Germline V gene data show CDR1 as ENHRY and CDR2 as SYGVKD. The CDR3 covers 13 residues. V gave up 7 bases and J gave up 3 bases, with 13 bases separating them. DNA for the CDR3: TGTGCCATCACCAACCACGCTAGCTACGAGCAGTACTTC. This encodes CAITNHASYEQYF.

The chain couples TRBV11-2 to TRBJ1-1; TRBD1 might be the D (6 bases). Germline V gene lookup returns CDR1 SGHAT and CDR2 FQNNGV. V was cut by 5 bases and J by 3 bases, with 19 bases left in between. CDR3 length: 16 amino acids. The CDR3 spells CASSHPLQGMDTEAFF. DNA for the CDR3: TGTGCCAGCAGCCACCCCTTACAGGGTATGGACACTGAAGCTTTCTTT.

This chain links TRBV4-2 with TRBJ2-1, with a weak D call TRBD1 (6 bases). The CDR3 sequence is 18 residues long. Germline loops: CDR1 LGHNA, CDR2 YNFKEQ. Trimming stripped 1 base from V and 10 bases from J, with 26 bases between. CDR3 protein: CASSQVGGKGGTLKEQFF. The CDR3 DNA reads TGTGCCAGCAGCCAAGTTGGGGGCAAGGGCGGAACTCTAAAGGAGCAGTTCTTC.

The V call is TRBV29-1, the J call TRBJ1-1, with 7 bases aligning to TRBD1. The trim removed 4 bases at V and 0 bases at J, leaving 5 bases unmatched. The CDR3 covers 14 residues. Germline V gene data show CDR1 as SQVTM and CDR2 as ANQGSEA. The CDR3: CSVAGTALNTEAFF. In DNA form, the CDR3 reads TGCAGCGTTGCTGGGACAGCTTTGAACACTGAAGCTTTCTTT.

The V call is TRBV18, the J call TRBJ2-2; TRBD1 might be the D (5 bases). CDR3 size: 16 residues. V lost 3 bases and J lost 5, with 16 bases in between. CDR1 and CDR2 (germline): KGHSH, LQKENI. The CDR3 DNA follows: TGTGCCAGCTCACCGCTACTCGGCAGGGCGACCGGGGAGCTGTTTTTT. Its translation is CASSPLLGRATGELFF.

This clone appeared a single time. The CDR3 DNA reads as TGTGCCAGCAGAAGAAAAGGGACTAGCGGGAGCGATGAGCAGTTCTTC. Translation: CASRRKGTSGSDEQFF. The rearrangement joins TRBV5-8 to TRBJ2-1, with TRBD2 matching over 14 bases. Germline V CDR1 and CDR2: SGHTS, YDEGEE. The CDR3 is 16 residues long. V lost 5 bases to trimming and J lost 8 bases; unmatched junction nucleotides: 9.

The chain recombines TRBV28 with TRBJ1-6; unclear D gene. Trimming removed 2 bases from V and 9 bases from J, with 5 bases in between. The CDR3 is 12 residues long. CDR1 MDHEN and CDR2 SYDVKM come from the germline V gene. For the CDR3, the DNA is TGTGCCAGCAGTTTAGTGAGTTCACCCCTCCACTTT. The encoded protein is CASSLVSSPLHF.

This chain connects TRBV4-1 to TRBJ2-7, with D maybe TRBD2 (6 bases). V dropped 0 bases and J dropped 7 bases, with 19 bases sitting between them. Germline V gene data show CDR1 as MGHRA and CDR2 as YSYEKL. CDR3 length: 16 amino acids. This chain's CDR3 is CASSQDGSSAAREQYF. CDR3 coding DNA: TGCGCCAGCAGCCAAGATGGTTCTAGCGCGGCGAGGGAGCAGTACTTC.

This chain connects TRBV19 to TRBJ2-7, with 11 positions matching TRBD2. Germline-derived CDR1 and CDR2 are LNHDA and SQIVND (reference sequence). Trimming took 6 bases from V and 3 from J; bases not matched to a gene: 7. The CDR3 spans 15 residues. The CDR3 coding sequence is TGTGCCAGTAGAACTCGACTAGCGGGAAGCTACGAGCAGTACTTC. This translates into CASRTRLAGSYEQYF.

The rearrangement uses TRBV18 and TRBJ2-1; 8 positions agree with TRBD2. Germline loops: CDR1 KGHSH, CDR2 LQKENI. The J segment lost 15 bases and the V segment lost 6 bases, leaving 22 bases of the junction unmatched. The CDR3 spans 16 residues. The DNA of the CDR3 is TGTGCCAGCTCCTTTGGTCAGGACACGGAAGGGACTAGTGGGTTCTTC. This translates into CASSFGQDTEGTSGFF.

This clone has only a few counts. The chain links TRBV7-2 to TRBJ2-7, with 10 nucleotides matching TRBD1. Trimming cost V 5 bases and J 5 bases; bases outside gene matches: 9. Germline V gives CDR1 SGHTA, CDR2 FQGNSA. The length of the CDR3 is 15 residues. The DNA for the CDR3 is TGTGCCAGCAGCACCCGACAGGGGGCGATCAACGAGCAGTACTTC. Its translation is CASSTRQGAINEQYF.

This sequence joins TRBV19 and TRBJ1-4, with 8 bases aligning to TRBD1. The V segment lost 9 bases and the J segment 7 bases; nucleotides outside the gene matches: 7. Looked up from germline, CDR1 is LNHDA and CDR2 is SQIVND (reference sequence). The CDR3 totals 13 residues. CDR3 in amino acids: CASRQGITEKLFF. DNA of the CDR3: TGTGCCAGCAGACAGGGGATAACTGAAAAACTGTTTTTT.

Only one count was recorded for this clone. The rearrangement uses TRBV7-2 and TRBJ2-1; 9 nucleotides align to TRBD2. Germline lookup yields CDR1 SGHTA and CDR2 FQGNSA. The CDR3 runs 17 residues. V shed 1 base, J shed 4 bases, and the junction held 8 bases outside the gene matches. The DNA of the CDR3 is TGTGCCAGCAGCTTAGAGTCCGGACTAGCGCTGTACAATGAGCAGTTCTTC. Its translation is CASSLESGLALYNEQFF. Supplemented by reference TRBV7-2 and TRBJ2-1, the full variable domain reads GAGVSQSPSNKVTEKGKDVELRCDPISGHTALYWYRQSLGQGLEFLIYFQGNSAPDKSGLPSDRFSAERTGGSVSTLTIQRTQQEDSAVYLCASSLESGLALYNEQFFGPGTRLTVL.

V usage is TRBV7-8 and J usage is TRBJ2-1; 8 nucleotides agree with TRBD1. V lost 10 bases to trimming and J lost 2 bases; unmatched junction nucleotides: 10. Germline V gives CDR1 SGHVS, CDR2 FQNEAQ. This CDR3 is built from 15 residues. The CDR3 DNA is TGTGCCACGAAAGAAATGACAGGGGCCTACAATGAGCAGTTCTTC. Translation: CATKEMTGAYNEQFF.

V and J are TRBV9 and TRBJ2-2, with a weak D call TRBD2 (7 bases). The CDR3 runs 18 residues. The V and J ends lost 4 bases and 6 bases respectively, with 25 bases between them. Germline CDR1 reads SGDLS; CDR2 reads YYNGEE. The CDR3 here is CASSNLGRGRASAGELFF. For the CDR3, the DNA is TGTGCCAGCAGCAACCTAGGTAGGGGGAGGGCCTCGGCCGGGGAGCTGTTTTTT.

The sample holds a few counts of this clone. The chain joins TRBV15 to TRBJ2-5; 14 bases line up with TRBD2. Trimming removed 8 bases from V and 9 bases from J; junction bases left unmatched: 23. This CDR3 is 19 amino acids long. Per germline, CDR1 LNHNV and CDR2 YYDKDF (reference sequence). CDR3 in amino acids: CATLPRGTSGSSAFEAQYF. DNA of the CDR3: TGTGCCACCCTCCCGCGAGGGACTAGCGGGAGTAGTGCTTTTGAGGCCCAGTACTTC.

The chain is built from TRBV25-1 and TRBJ2-1; maybe TRBD2 (6 bases). CDR3 length equals 16 residues. Germline CDR1 MGHDK, CDR2 SYGVNS. V was clipped by 6 bases and J by 0 bases, with 15 bases between them. In DNA, the CDR3 is TGTGCCAGCAGCGTCGATAGCGGACCCTCCTACAATGAGCAGTTCTTC. Encoded protein: CASSVDSGPSYNEQFF. The whole variable domain, remainder taken from reference TRBV25-1 and TRBJ2-1, is EADIYQTPRYLVIGTGKKITLECSQTMGHDKMYWYQQDPGMELHLIHYSYGVNSTEKGDLSSESTVSRIRTEHFPLTLESARPSHTSQYLCASSVDSGPSYNEQFFGPGTRLTVL.

The chain joins TRBV2 to TRBJ2-7; 10 nucleotides align to TRBD1. Germline V CDR1 and CDR2: SNHLY, FYNNEI. With 6 bases clipped from V and 9 bases from J, the junction kept 5 bases outside the gene matches. The CDR3 has 12 residues. The CDR3 sequence: CASRPTGGVQYF. For the CDR3, the DNA is TGTGCCAGCAGGCCGACAGGGGGCGTGCAGTACTTC.

There are a few counts of this clone. The V gene is TRBV20-1, the J gene TRBJ2-7; the D is unclear. Germline CDR1 is DFQATT and CDR2 is SNEGSKA (reference sequence). Trimming removed 3 bases at V and 2 bases at J, with 17 bases between. The length of the CDR3 is 15 residues. CDR3 loop: CSASPPSAHPYEQYF. The CDR3 DNA follows: TGCAGTGCTAGTCCCCCAAGCGCCCATCCCTACGAGCAGTACTTC.